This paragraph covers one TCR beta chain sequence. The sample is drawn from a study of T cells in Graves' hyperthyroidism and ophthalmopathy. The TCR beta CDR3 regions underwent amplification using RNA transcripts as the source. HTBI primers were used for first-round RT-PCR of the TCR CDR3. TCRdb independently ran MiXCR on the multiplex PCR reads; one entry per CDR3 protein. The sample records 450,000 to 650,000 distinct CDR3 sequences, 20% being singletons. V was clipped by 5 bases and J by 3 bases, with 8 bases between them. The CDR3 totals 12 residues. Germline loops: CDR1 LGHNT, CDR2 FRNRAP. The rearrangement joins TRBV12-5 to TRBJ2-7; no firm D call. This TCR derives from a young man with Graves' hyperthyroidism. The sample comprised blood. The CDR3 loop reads CASGPRNYEQYF. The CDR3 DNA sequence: TGTGCTAGTGGTCCTCGAAACTACGAGCAGTACTTC.